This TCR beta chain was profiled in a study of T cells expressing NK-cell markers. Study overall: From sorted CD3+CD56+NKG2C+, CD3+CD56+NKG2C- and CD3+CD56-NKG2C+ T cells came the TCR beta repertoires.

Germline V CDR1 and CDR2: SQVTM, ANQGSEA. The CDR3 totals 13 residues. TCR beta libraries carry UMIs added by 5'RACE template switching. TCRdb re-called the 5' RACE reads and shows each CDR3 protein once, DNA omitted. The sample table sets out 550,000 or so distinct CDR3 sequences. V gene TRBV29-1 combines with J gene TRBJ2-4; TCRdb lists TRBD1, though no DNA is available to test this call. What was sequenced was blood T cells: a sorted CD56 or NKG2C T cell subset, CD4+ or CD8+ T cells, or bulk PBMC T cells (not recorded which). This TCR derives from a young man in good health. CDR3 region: CSVVSPRGDIQYF.